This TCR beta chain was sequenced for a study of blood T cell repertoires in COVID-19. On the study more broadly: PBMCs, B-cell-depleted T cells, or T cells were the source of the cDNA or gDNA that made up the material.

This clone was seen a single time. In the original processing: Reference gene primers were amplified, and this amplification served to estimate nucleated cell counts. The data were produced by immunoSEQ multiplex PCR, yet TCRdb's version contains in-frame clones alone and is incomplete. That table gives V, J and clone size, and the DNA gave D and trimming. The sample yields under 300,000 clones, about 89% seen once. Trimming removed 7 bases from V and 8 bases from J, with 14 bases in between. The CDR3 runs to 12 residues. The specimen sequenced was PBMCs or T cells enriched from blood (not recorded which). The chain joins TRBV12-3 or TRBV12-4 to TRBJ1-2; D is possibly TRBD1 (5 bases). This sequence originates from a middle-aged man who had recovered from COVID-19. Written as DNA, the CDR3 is TGTGCCAGCACCCAAAGGGGAAGCGGCTACACCTTC. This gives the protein CASTQRGSGYTF.